Below, 14 T cell receptor beta chains from the same sample are listed, as sequenced in a study of human T cells and chemical hapten exposure. Time point reported: pre-sensitization, week 0. As for treatment: therapeutic diphenylcyclopropenone sensitization with weekly scalp DPC. In TCRdb, the RACE reads were re-called with MiXCR into one record per CDR3 protein. The sample shows about 110,000 distinct CDR3 sequences, 9.5% to 15% of them seen only once. This sample comprised whole blood, obtained in connection with sensitization to the hapten diphenylcyclopropenone (DPC). The source of these receptors is a woman between 50 and 59 years old with alopecia areata. Some clones in this sample may be carry-over from other donors' samples.

With respect to this clonotype: Relative to the germline gene, one junction end is altered; a read error may explain this. This rearrangement joins TRBV27 to TRBJ2-7, with D maybe TRBD1 (5 bases). CDR3 length: 13 amino acids. The germline gives CDR1 MNHEY, CDR2 SMNVEV (reference sequence). The CDR3 loop reads CVSSLQGSPEQYF. CDR3 sequence (DNA): TGTGTCAGCAGTCTCCAGGGAAGTCCCGAGCAGTACTTC.

As regards this clonotype: At one of its ends the junction is not consistent with the germline gene, which may arise from a read error. The chain uses TRBV18 and TRBJ2-7; possibly TRBD1 for D (5 bases). Germline CDR1 KGHSH, CDR2 LQKENI. The CDR3 loop spans 16 amino acids. The CDR3 sequence is CVSSPPKTGRSYEQYF. In DNA form, the CDR3 reads TGTGTCAGCTCACCACCGAAAACAGGAAGGTCCTACGAGCAGTACTTC.

This clonotype has a handful of counts. The chain employs TRBV3-1 and TRBJ1-5; TRBD1 agrees at 9 bases. In germline, CDR1 is LGHDT, CDR2 YNNKEL (reference sequence). After removal of 0 bases from V and 10 bases from J, the junction contained 10 bases not matched to a gene. The CDR3 has 16 residues. Here the CDR3 DNA reads TGTGCCAGCAGCCAAGATCTGGGACAGGGAGTACAACCCCAGCATTTT. Translating gives CASSQDLGQGVQPQHF.

This clonotype has ten or more counts. The chain combines TRBV7-9 with TRBJ2-4; D possibly corresponds to TRBD2 (6 bases). The CDR3 spans 17 residues. Trimming stripped 1 base from V and 4 bases from J, with 17 bases between. Germline V gene data show CDR1 as SEHNR and CDR2 as FQNEAQ (reference sequence). CDR3 DNA: TGTGCCAGCAGCTTAGAGGGCACCGGAGGGGTGAAAAACATTCAGTACTTC. This gives the protein CASSLEGTGGVKNIQYF. Supplemented by reference TRBV7-9 and TRBJ2-4, the full variable domain reads DTGVSQNPRHKITKRGQNVTFRCDPISEHNRLYWYRQTLGQGPEFLTYFQNEAQLEKSRLLSDRFSAERPKGSFSTLEIQRTEQGDSAMYLCASSLEGTGGVKNIQYFGAGTRLSVL.

This clonotype appeared many times. The chain couples TRBV7-9 to TRBJ1-4; D is ambiguous. Trimming took off 4 bases at V and 0 bases at J, with 3 bases between the two ends. The CDR3 extends over 13 amino acids. CDR1 is SEHNR, CDR2 FQNEAQ, per germline (reference sequence). As DNA, the CDR3 is TGTGCCAGCAGCTATGCAACTAATGAAAAACTGTTTTTT. As protein: CASSYATNEKLFF.

The CDR3 reads CASSYGTSGSDTQYF. In DNA, the CDR3 is TGTGCCAGCAGCTACGGGACTAGCGGATCAGATACGCAGTATTTT. The rearrangement uses TRBV7-2 and TRBJ2-3; TRBD2 matches 11 bases. The germline V gene has CDR1 SGHTA and CDR2 FQGNSA. With V trimmed by 4 bases and J by 4 bases, 4 bases remained unmatched. This CDR3 has 15 amino acids.

This clonotype showed up just a few times. V gene TRBV11-3 combines with J gene TRBJ2-7, with a possible D match to TRBD1 (6 bases). The CDR3 length is 15 residues. V was clipped by 5 bases and J by 0 bases, with 14 bases between them. Germline CDR1 is SGHNT and CDR2 is YENEEA. CDR3 loop: CASSLRTAFSYEQYF. CDR3 sequence (DNA): TGTGCCAGCAGCCTCCGGACAGCGTTCTCCTACGAGCAGTACTTC. Filled out from reference TRBV11-3 and TRBJ2-7, the complete variable domain reads EAGVVQSPRYKIIEKKQPVAFWCNPISGHNTLYWYLQNLGQGPELLIRYENEEAVDDSQLPKDRFSAERLKGVDSTLKIQPAELGDSAVYLCASSLRTAFSYEQYFGPGTRLTVT.

In this sample, this clonotype turned up many times. In nucleotides, the CDR3 is TGCAGCGTTGGCCTAGCCGGGTTCGAGCAGTACTTC. Encoded protein: CSVGLAGFEQYF. The rearrangement links TRBV29-1 to TRBJ2-7; weak D call: TRBD2 (5 bases). The germline CDR1 and CDR2 sequences are SQVTM and ANQGSEA. V was shortened by 4 bases and J by 6 bases, with 13 bases between the two germline ends. This CDR3 comprises 12 residues.

This clonotype has a count of ten or more. The chain has TRBV14 and TRBJ2-1, with a tentative D call TRBD2 (5 bases). CDR1 and CDR2 from the germline V gene are SGHDN and FVKESK. CDR3 length: 17 residues. V was trimmed by 4 bases and J by 9 bases, leaving 25 bases between them. The CDR3 is CASSLRPGMVQEGEQFF. CDR3 nucleotides: TGTGCCAGCAGCCTACGCCCGGGGATGGTGCAGGAAGGTGAGCAGTTCTTC.

The V call is TRBV11-2, the J call TRBJ2-2; D uncertain. Trimming left V 0 bases short and J 1 base short, with 6 bases between. The germline gives CDR1 SGHAT, CDR2 FQNNGV. The CDR3 is 15 residues long. The CDR3 nucleotides read TGTGCCAGCAGCTTAGACCAGCTGAACACCGGGGAGCTGTTTTTT. Amino acids: CASSLDQLNTGELFF.

There are a few counts of this clonotype. The V and J genes are TRBV7-9 and TRBJ1-4, with D maybe TRBD1 (5 bases). From germline, CDR1 is SEHNR and CDR2 FQNEAQ (reference sequence). Trimming left V 6 bases short and J 0 bases short, with 8 bases between. This CDR3 comprises 14 residues. In nucleotides, the CDR3 is TGTGCCAGCAGTCAGACAGCAACTAATGAAAAACTGTTTTTT. It specifies CASSQTATNEKLFF. The whole variable domain, filled in from reference TRBV7-9 and TRBJ1-4, reads DTGVSQNPRHKITKRGQNVTFRCDPISEHNRLYWYRQTLGQGPEFLTYFQNEAQLEKSRLLSDRFSAERPKGSFSTLEIQRTEQGDSAMYLCASSQTATNEKLFFGSGTQLSVL.

The gene calls are TRBV27 and TRBJ1-4; no firm D call. V was pared by 11 bases and J by 5 bases, with 18 bases between. CDR3 size: 14 residues. Germline-derived CDR1 and CDR2 are MNHEY and SMNVEV (reference sequence). The CDR3 bases are TGTGCCGGCATACCCCCCGCCGGAAATGAAAAACTGTTTTTT. It encodes CAGIPPAGNEKLFF.

This clonotype was picked up a small number of times. This chain joins TRBV6-5 and TRBJ2-2, with D hard to call. The CDR3 contains 14 residues. Trimming shortened V by 5 bases and J by 4 bases, and 11 bases separated the two germline ends. Germline V gene data show CDR1 as MNHEY and CDR2 as SVGAGI. The CDR3 sequence is CASSPYVGTGELFF. The CDR3 DNA reads TGTGCCAGCAGTCCCTATGTAGGCACCGGGGAGCTGTTTTTT.

This clonotype has ten or more counts. DNA for the CDR3: TGTGCCAGCAGCTCCGGGCTCGAAAACATTCAGTACTTC. Protein product: CASSSGLENIQYF. The chain couples TRBV11-2 to TRBJ2-4, with D hard to call. V lost 4 bases to trimming and J lost 5 bases, with 9 bases between them. Germline V CDR1 and CDR2: SGHAT, FQNNGV. The CDR3 is made up of 13 amino acids. Variable domain in full (rest from reference TRBV11-2 and TRBJ2-4): EAGVAQSPRYKIIEKRQSVAFWCNPISGHATLYWYQQILGQGPKLLIQFQNNGVVDDSQLPKDRFSAERLKGVDSTLKIQPAKLEDSAVYLCASSSGLENIQYFGAGTRLSVL.